Below, one T cell receptor (beta chain) is given with its context. This specimen belongs to a study of PD-L1 blockade in urothelial cancer. Added to each PCR by spiking were synthetic TCR analog templates. Only in-frame clones appear in the TCRdb table, and some are missing; sequencing was by immunoSEQ multiplex PCR. The data show about 80,000 clones, around 90% seen once. The CDR3 spans 15 residues. With V trimmed by 4 bases and J by 4 bases, 7 bases remained unmatched. Germline assignment: CDR1 SNHLY and CDR2 FYNNEI. The TCR comes from a woman between 65 and 79 years old with urothelial cancer. V usage is TRBV2 and J usage is TRBJ2-7, with 10 bases aligning to TRBD2. The sequencing used PBMCs, collected around atezolizumab (anti-PD-L1) treatment. The CDR3 spells CASSGSSGSKYEQYF. CDR3 DNA: TGTGCCAGCAGTGGGTCTAGCGGGAGTAAATACGAGCAGTACTTC.